The rows below give T cell receptor beta chains drawn from one sample of a study of shared clonotypes between healthy human individuals. TCRdb keeps only in-frame clones here, not all; method: immunoSEQ multiplex PCR. The table has about a million clones, under 80% seen once; the top ten hold over 1.3%. The sample consisted of memory CD4+ T cells sorted from blood. The receptors were gathered from a young man in good health. CDR3s include the opening cysteine and the closing phenylalanine or tryptophan. D genes are given only for firm matches. Expanded clones are given a class, and other clones once, few, many or no size at all.

v_gene: TRBV19
j_gene: TRBJ2-3
d_gene: TRBD2
abundance: -
CDR3aa: CASSTSGRPGDTQYF
CDR3nt: TGTGCCAGTAGTACTAGCGGGAGGCCGGGGGATACGCAGTATTTT

v_gene: TRBV9
j_gene: TRBJ1-1
d_gene: -
abundance: few
CDR3aa: CASSVEGKGTEAFF
CDR3nt: TGTGCCAGCAGCGTAGAGGGCAAGGGCACTGAAGCTTTCTTT

v_gene: TRBV5-6
j_gene: TRBJ1-2
d_gene: -
abundance: -
CDR3aa: CASRENSGRIYGYTF
CDR3nt: TGTGCCAGCAGGGAAAATTCGGGACGGATCTATGGCTACACCTTC

v_gene: TRBV18
j_gene: TRBJ1-1
d_gene: -
abundance: -
CDR3aa: CASSSGEVRTEAFF
CDR3nt: TGTGCCAGCTCATCAGGGGAAGTCCGCACTGAAGCTTTCTTT

v_gene: TRBV10-3
j_gene: TRBJ2-7
d_gene: TRBD2
abundance: once
CDR3aa: CAINGDDSGGTYEQYF
CDR3nt: TGTGCCATCAACGGAGATGATAGCGGGGGGACCTACGAGCAGTACTTC

v_gene: TRBV30
j_gene: TRBJ1-6
d_gene: -
abundance: few
CDR3aa: CACQVGPGPLHF
CDR3nt: TGTGCCTGCCAGGTGGGGCCAGGGCCCCTCCACTTT

v_gene: TRBV5-4
j_gene: TRBJ1-2
d_gene: TRBD1
abundance: -
CDR3aa: CASSSQGGNGYTF
CDR3nt: TGTGCCAGCAGCTCACAGGGGGGAAATGGCTACACCTTC

v_gene: TRBV25-1
j_gene: TRBJ2-7
d_gene: TRBD2
abundance: -
CDR3aa: CASSEEGLVNEQYF
CDR3nt: TGTGCCAGCAGTGAAGAGGGACTAGTCAACGAGCAGTACTTC

v_gene: TRBV29-1
j_gene: TRBJ1-1
d_gene: -
abundance: few
CDR3aa: CSVDMGGKMNTEAFF
CDR3nt: TGCAGCGTTGATATGGGGGGGAAAATGAACACTGAAGCTTTCTTT

v_gene: TRBV2
j_gene: TRBJ1-2
d_gene: -
abundance: once
CDR3aa: CASTGEVSDYTF
CDR3nt: TGTGCCAGCACAGGGGAAGTTTCTGACTACACCTTC

v_gene: TRBV2
j_gene: TRBJ1-2
d_gene: TRBD1
abundance: -
CDR3aa: CASTPKRGPGGGYTF
CDR3nt: TGTGCCAGCACCCCGAAGAGGGGGCCAGGAGGAGGCTACACCTTC

v_gene: TRBV11-2
j_gene: TRBJ2-3
d_gene: TRBD2
abundance: few
CDR3aa: CASSSGLASLRTDTQYF
CDR3nt: TGTGCCAGCAGCTCGGGACTAGCGTCTCTCCGGACAGATACGCAGTATTTT

v_gene: TRBV7-2
j_gene: TRBJ1-4
d_gene: TRBD1
abundance: -
CDR3aa: CASSLRTGATNEKLFF
CDR3nt: TGTGCCAGCAGCTTACGGACAGGAGCAACTAATGAAAAACTGTTTTTT

v_gene: TRBV15
j_gene: TRBJ1-4
d_gene: -
abundance: -
CDR3aa: CATSGGATNEKLFF
CDR3nt: TGTGCCACCAGCGGGGGTGCAACTAATGAAAAACTGTTTTTT

v_gene: TRBV27
j_gene: TRBJ2-5
d_gene: -
abundance: -
CDR3aa: CASSFAQQETQYF
CDR3nt: TGTGCCAGCAGTTTCGCCCAGCAAGAGACCCAGTACTTC

v_gene: TRBV6-5
j_gene: TRBJ2-7
d_gene: -
abundance: -
CDR3aa: CASYQYSYEQYF
CDR3nt: TGTGCCAGCTACCAGTATTCCTACGAGCAGTACTTC

v_gene: TRBV11-3
j_gene: TRBJ1-3
d_gene: -
abundance: -
CDR3aa: CASSSGGGNTIYF
CDR3nt: TGTGCCAGCAGCTCGGGCGGAGGAAACACCATATATTTT

v_gene: TRBV11-3
j_gene: TRBJ2-5
d_gene: TRBD2
abundance: -
CDR3aa: CASSLTSGKAETQYF
CDR3nt: TGTGCCAGCAGCTTAACTAGCGGCAAAGCCGAGACCCAGTACTTC

v_gene: TRBV4-1
j_gene: TRBJ1-1
d_gene: -
abundance: few
CDR3aa: CASSQEQGRTFF
CDR3nt: TGCGCCAGCAGCCAAGAACAGGGTAGAACTTTCTTT

v_gene: TRBV5-5
j_gene: TRBJ1-2
d_gene: -
abundance: -
CDR3aa: CASSLASGSGYTF
CDR3nt: TGTGCCAGCAGCTTGGCCTCTGGGAGTGGCTACACCTTC

v_gene: TRBV30
j_gene: TRBJ1-1
d_gene: -
abundance: few
CDR3aa: CAWSLLKNTEAFF
CDR3nt: TGTGCCTGGAGTCTACTAAAGAACACTGAAGCTTTCTTT

v_gene: TRBV7-7
j_gene: TRBJ2-5
d_gene: -
abundance: -
CDR3aa: CASSPAGLQETQYF
CDR3nt: TGTGCTAGCAGCCCAGCAGGTCTACAAGAGACCCAGTACTTC

v_gene: TRBV19
j_gene: TRBJ2-7
d_gene: -
abundance: -
CDR3aa: CASSTGTMNQYF
CDR3nt: TGTGCCAGTAGTACCGGAACCATGAACCAGTACTTC

v_gene: TRBV30
j_gene: TRBJ1-2
d_gene: -
abundance: -
CDR3aa: CAFSSRGYTF
CDR3nt: TGTGCCTTTTCGAGCAGGGGCTACACCTTC

v_gene: TRBV5-1
j_gene: TRBJ1-5
d_gene: -
abundance: -
CDR3aa: CASSRDSSSNQPQHF
CDR3nt: TGCGCCAGCAGCCGCGACAGTTCTAGCAATCAGCCCCAGCATTTT

v_gene: TRBV18
j_gene: TRBJ2-3
d_gene: TRBD1
abundance: -
CDR3aa: CASSPQGASTDTQYF
CDR3nt: TGTGCCAGCTCACCACAGGGGGCGAGCACAGATACGCAGTATTTT

v_gene: TRBV9
j_gene: TRBJ1-1
d_gene: -
abundance: few
CDR3aa: CASSVEEPGTEAFF
CDR3nt: TGTGCCAGCAGCGTAGAGGAACCTGGGACTGAAGCTTTCTTT

v_gene: TRBV15
j_gene: TRBJ2-7
d_gene: -
abundance: -
CDR3aa: CATSRDKQGGEQYF
CDR3nt: TGTGCCACCAGCAGGGATAAACAGGGTGGCGAGCAGTACTTC

v_gene: TRBV4-3
j_gene: TRBJ2-7
d_gene: TRBD2
abundance: -
CDR3aa: CASSQERGASGRVGTYEQYF
CDR3nt: TGCGCCAGCAGCCAAGAAAGGGGGGCTAGCGGGAGGGTCGGGACCTACGAGCAGTACTTC

v_gene: TRBV5-8
j_gene: TRBJ1-2
d_gene: TRBD1
abundance: few
CDR3aa: CASTPGQGNYGYTF
CDR3nt: TGTGCCAGCACCCCGGGACAGGGAAACTATGGCTACACCTTC

v_gene: TRBV27
j_gene: TRBJ2-5
d_gene: TRBD2
abundance: -
CDR3aa: CANTAASPAGEGETQYF
CDR3nt: TGTGCCAATACGGCCGCCTCTCCAGCGGGAGAGGGAGAGACCCAGTACTTC

v_gene: TRBV13
j_gene: TRBJ2-3
d_gene: TRBD2
abundance: many
CDR3aa: CASEGSAGGTSGDTQYF
CDR3nt: TGTGCCAGCGAGGGTTCAGCGGGAGGTACTTCAGGAGATACGCAGTATTTT

v_gene: TRBV19
j_gene: TRBJ1-1
d_gene: -
abundance: -
CDR3aa: CASSLRDPTEAFF
CDR3nt: TGTGCCAGTAGTCTGAGGGATCCCACTGAAGCTTTCTTT

v_gene: TRBV5-6
j_gene: TRBJ2-3
d_gene: -
abundance: -
CDR3aa: CASSLGTSTDTQYF
CDR3nt: TGTGCCAGCAGCCTTGGGACTAGCACAGATACGCAGTATTTT

v_gene: TRBV4-1
j_gene: TRBJ2-3
d_gene: -
abundance: -
CDR3aa: CASSQEQSGTDTQYF
CDR3nt: TGCGCCAGCAGCCAAGAACAGAGCGGCACAGATACGCAGTATTTT